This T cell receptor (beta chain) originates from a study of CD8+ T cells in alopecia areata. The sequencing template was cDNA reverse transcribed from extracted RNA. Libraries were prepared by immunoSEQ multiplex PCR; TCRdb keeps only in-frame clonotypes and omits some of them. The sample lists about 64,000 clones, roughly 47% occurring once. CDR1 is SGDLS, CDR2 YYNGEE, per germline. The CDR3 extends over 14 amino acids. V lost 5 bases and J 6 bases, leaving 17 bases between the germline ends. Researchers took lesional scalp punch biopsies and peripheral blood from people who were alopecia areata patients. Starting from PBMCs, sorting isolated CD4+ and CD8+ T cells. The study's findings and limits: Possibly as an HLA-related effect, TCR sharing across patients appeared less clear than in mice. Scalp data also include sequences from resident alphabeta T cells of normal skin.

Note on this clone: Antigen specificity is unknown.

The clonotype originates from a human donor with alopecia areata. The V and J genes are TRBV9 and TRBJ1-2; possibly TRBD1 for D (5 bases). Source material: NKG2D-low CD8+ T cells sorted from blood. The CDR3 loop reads CASRPVGTRDGYTF. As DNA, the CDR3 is TGTGCCAGCAGACCCGTCGGGACTCGCGATGGCTACACCTTC.